This TCR beta chain was sequenced for a study of memory CD4+ T cells and cytomegalovirus serostatus. Study context: Donors were healthy Belgian adults, fewer than ten CMV seropositive and 20 to 25 seronegative. Study-wide points: Suggested: most of the CMV-linked TCR signature lies in CD4+ memory cells. About 40% of the roughly 160 known CMV-associated TCRbeta sequences appeared in CD4+ memory.

In the case of this clone: As yet, its antigen is unknown.

Single viable CD3+CD4+CD8-CD45RO+ cells were sorted as the memory CD4+ T cells. This table comes from immunoSEQ multiplex PCR, and its TCRdb copy is limited to in-frame clones, with some not included. The table shows approximately 40,000 clones, with 75% to 85% occurring only once. Germline trimming cut 6 bases from V and 0 bases from J; bases unmatched to any gene: 8. CDR1 and CDR2 (germline): SNHLY, FYNNEI. This CDR3 is built from 17 residues. Material: memory CD4+ T cells from blood. The V gene is TRBV2, the J gene TRBJ2-6; TRBD1 matches 7 bases. The TCR was taken from an adult in good health and CMV-seronegative. Here the CDR3 DNA reads TGTGCCAGCAGCCTGGGACAGCCCTTCTCTGGGGCCAACGTCCTGACTTTC. Protein sequence: CASSLGQPFSGANVLTF.